These 24 T cell receptor beta chains were sequenced from one sample in a study of cytomegalovirus exposure and HLA in healthy donors. PCR involved 60 Vbeta and 13 Jbeta primers. The table came from immunoSEQ multiplex PCR; TCRdb's copy has only in-frame clones and leaves some out. The sample has fewer than 150,000 clones, around 80% seen once. The sequenced sample consisted of PBMCs. These receptors all come from a woman aged 40 to 55 in good health and CMV-seropositive.

This sequence joins TRBV5-1 and TRBJ2-2, with D perhaps matching TRBD2 (5 bases). CDR1 and CDR2 from the germline V gene are SGHRS and YFSETQ. V lost 0 bases and J lost 2, with 8 bases in between. The CDR3 loop spans 15 amino acids. For the CDR3, the DNA is TGCGCCAGCAGCTTGGACAGACTAAACACCGGGGAGCTGTTTTTT. Its protein product is CASSLDRLNTGELFF.

This rearrangement joins TRBV30 to TRBJ1-6; a possible D gene is TRBD1 (6 bases). V was shortened by 5 bases and J by 12 bases, with 23 bases between the two germline ends. Germline V gene lookup returns CDR1 GTSNPN and CDR2 SVGIG (reference sequence). The CDR3 length is 15 residues. CDR3 nucleotide sequence: TGTGCCTGGTCCCCACAGGGACTAGATGGGATACCCCTCCACTTT. This encodes CAWSPQGLDGIPLHF.

The chain employs TRBV30 and TRBJ2-5; maybe TRBD1 (6 bases). Germline lookup yields CDR1 GTSNPN and CDR2 SVGIG (reference sequence). The CDR3 covers 15 residues. V dropped 5 bases and J dropped 4 bases, with 20 bases sitting between them. Here the CDR3 reads CAWGIKTGLVETQYF. The DNA for the CDR3 is TGTGCCTGGGGTATCAAGACAGGTCTAGTAGAGACCCAGTACTTC.

The gene calls are TRBV4-3 and TRBJ1-4, with 11 bases fitting TRBD1. Germline V gene lookup returns CDR1 LGHNA and CDR2 YSLEER. The V and J ends lost 3 bases and 6 bases, in that order; junction bases with no gene match: 6. This CDR3 region has 16 residues. For the CDR3, the DNA is TGCGCCAGCAGCCATAGAAGGACAGGGGGCGATGAAAAACTGTTTTTT. Translated: CASSHRRTGGDEKLFF.

The J gene is TRBJ1-1, the V gene TRBV7-8; D is unclear. CDR3 size: 17 residues. From germline, CDR1 is SGHVS and CDR2 FQNEAQ. With 4 bases removed from V and 0 bases from J, the gap between germline ends came to 18 bases. The CDR3 region has the DNA TGTGCCAGCAGCTCTAATCACGCCGGAGTGCTGAACACTGAAGCTTTCTTT. The encoded protein is CASSSNHAGVLNTEAFF.

The gene calls are TRBV2 and TRBJ2-1, with 8 nucleotides matching TRBD2. V shed 6 bases and J 4 bases; nucleotides not matched to a gene: 8. From germline, CDR1 is SNHLY and CDR2 FYNNEI. CDR3 length equals 15 residues. In nucleotides, the CDR3 is TGTGCCAGCAGATCCGGGACTAGGATATACAATGAGCAGTTCTTC. Amino acids: CASRSGTRIYNEQFF. The full variable domain, rest sourced from reference TRBV2 and TRBJ2-1, is EPEVTQTPSHQVTQMGQEVILRCVPISNHLYFYWYRQILGQKVEFLVSFYNNEISEKSEIFDDQFSVERPDGSNFTLKIRSTKLEDSAMYFCASRSGTRIYNEQFFGPGTRLTVL.

The chain employs TRBV7-8 and TRBJ2-7; TRBD2 aligns across 11 bases. With V trimmed by 2 bases and J by 3 bases, 3 bases remained unmatched. The CDR3 extends over 15 amino acids. CDR1 SGHVS and CDR2 FQNEAQ come from the germline V gene. Written as DNA, the CDR3 is TGTGCCAGCAGCTTACTCCTAGCGGGAGGCTACGAGCAGTACTTC. It is translated as CASSLLLAGGYEQYF.

For the CDR3, the DNA is TGTGCCAGCAGTGAGCCGACAGGGGGGGGTCAGCCCCAGCATTTT. Its translation is CASSEPTGGGQPQHF. This rearrangement joins TRBV2 to TRBJ1-5; 9 positions agree with TRBD1. Germline CDR1 is SNHLY and CDR2 is FYNNEI. The CDR3 loop spans 15 amino acids. Germline trimming cut 3 bases from V and 6 bases from J; bases unmatched to any gene: 6.

Worth noting for this clone: The same CDR3 arises from other DNA sequences in this sample as well. The chain recombines TRBV2 with TRBJ1-5; 8 nucleotides agree with TRBD1. Germline V CDR1 and CDR2: SNHLY, FYNNEI. The CDR3 sequence is 15 residues long. V lost 4 bases and J lost 6; bases outside the gene matches: 8. DNA for the CDR3: TGTGCCAGCAGTGCGACGGACAGGGTTGTTCAGCCCCAGCATTTT. Its protein is CASSATDRVVQPQHF.

This clone occurred once. The V gene is TRBV27, the J gene TRBJ2-7; 7 bases are shared with TRBD1. Looked up from germline, CDR1 is MNHEY and CDR2 is SMNVEV (reference sequence). Trimming took 4 bases from V and 6 from J; bases not matched to a gene: 9. This CDR3 spans 14 amino acids. The CDR3 region has the DNA TGTGCCAGCAGTTCATACAGGGGTCATGGCGAGCAGTACTTC. This gives the protein CASSSYRGHGEQYF.

This sequence joins TRBV9 and TRBJ1-2, with D maybe TRBD1 (6 bases). V dropped 4 bases and J dropped 7 bases, with 17 bases sitting between them. Germline loops: CDR1 SGDLS, CDR2 YYNGEE. The CDR3 loop spans 14 amino acids. CDR3 nucleotide sequence: TGTGCCAGCAGCTCCTCTACAGGGTTTGGTGGCTACACCTTC. Protein product: CASSSSTGFGGYTF.

The CDR3 loop is CASSPDRGYNSPLHF. In nucleotides, the CDR3 is TGTGCCAGCTCACCCGACAGGGGCTATAATTCACCCCTCCACTTT. V gene TRBV18 combines with J gene TRBJ1-6, with 8 nucleotides matching TRBD1. J gave up 3 bases and V 3 bases, and 1 base lay outside the gene matches. This CDR3 contains 15 residues. Germline CDR1 and CDR2: KGHSH and LQKENI.

This sequence joins TRBV7-2 and TRBJ2-3; perhaps TRBD2 as D (5 bases). Germline CDR1 reads SGHTA; CDR2 reads FQGNSA. The CDR3 runs 13 residues. V lost 7 bases and J lost 8, with 16 bases in between. The CDR3 bases are TGTGCCAGCAACACCCCAGGAGGTGGTACGCAGTATTTT. Translated, it gives CASNTPGGGTQYF.

This rearrangement joins TRBV5-1 to TRBJ1-3, with D tentatively TRBD1 (5 bases). The CDR3 extends over 16 amino acids. Germline V gene sequence: CDR1 SGHRS, CDR2 YFSETQ. The ends were cut back, 0 bases at V and 4 bases at J, with 14 bases in the middle. The CDR3 bases are TGCGCCAGCAGCTTGGGTACGTCAGGGAAAGGAAACACCATATATTTT. Translation: CASSLGTSGKGNTIYF.

The chain is built from TRBV9 and TRBJ1-6; tentative D call: TRBD1 (5 bases). The CDR3 covers 15 residues. Germline lookup yields CDR1 SGDLS and CDR2 YYNGEE. Trimming removed 4 bases at V and 4 bases at J, with 12 bases between. The CDR3 sequence is CASSPLGGYNSPLHF. DNA for the CDR3: TGTGCCAGCAGCCCCCTGGGGGGGTATAATTCACCCCTCCACTTT.

V is TRBV14 and J is TRBJ2-3; D gene ambiguous. From germline, CDR1 is SGHDN and CDR2 FVKESK. CDR3 length: 12 amino acids. The germline V and J ends were trimmed by 2 bases and 4 bases, with 4 bases remaining between them. The CDR3 DNA sequence: TGTGCCAGCAGCCAAAACTCAGATACGCAGTATTTT. Its translation is CASSQNSDTQYF.

The chain uses TRBV6-5 and TRBJ1-2; possible D gene TRBD1, 5 bases. The CDR3 is 15 amino acids. Trimming removed 7 bases at V and 0 bases at J, with 15 bases between. Per germline, CDR1 MNHEY and CDR2 SVGAGI. CDR3 sequence (DNA): TGTGCCAGCACCCCTTTCAGACAGTCTAACTATGGCTACACCTTC. This sequence encodes CASTPFRQSNYGYTF.

The chain employs TRBV2 and TRBJ2-3; 10 bases fit TRBD1. The CDR3 is 12 amino acids. The junction had 0 bases not matched to a gene; V was cut back by 9 bases and J by 3 bases. Germline V gives CDR1 SNHLY, CDR2 FYNNEI. CDR3 amino acids: CARDRGTDTQYF. As DNA, the CDR3 is TGTGCCAGGGACAGGGGGACAGATACGCAGTATTTT.

The chain has TRBV6-6 and TRBJ2-7; 7 nucleotides match TRBD1. The V segment lost 7 bases and the J segment 10 bases; nucleotides outside the gene matches: 13. This CDR3 comprises 13 residues. Germline V gene data show CDR1 as MNHNY and CDR2 as SVGAGI (reference sequence). The CDR3 is CASNIRTGLEQYF. The CDR3 DNA follows: TGTGCCAGCAACATCAGGACAGGCCTCGAACAGTACTTC.

The chain links TRBV6-6 to TRBJ1-2; a weak D match, TRBD1 (5 bases). Germline V CDR1 and CDR2: MNHNY, SVGAGI (reference sequence). The CDR3 runs 16 residues. V lost 5 bases, J lost 5 bases, and 21 bases lay in between. The CDR3 DNA follows: TGTGCCAGCAGTCAAATCGGGACGGGAGGGGAATATGGCTACACCTTC. It encodes CASSQIGTGGEYGYTF.

The chain links TRBV23-1 to TRBJ1-1, with D unclear. TRBV23-1 is labeled an ORF, and its function is uncertain. V gave up 0 bases and J gave up 1 base, with 9 bases separating them. The CDR3 covers 15 residues. DNA of the CDR3: TGCGCCAGCAGTCAATCGCGACGGAGGAACACTGAAGCTTTCTTT. Its translation: CASSQSRRRNTEAFF.

This chain uses TRBV4-3 with TRBJ2-1, with TRBD2 matching over 10 bases. The CDR3 extends over 14 amino acids. CDR1 is LGHNA and CDR2 is YSLEER in the germline V gene. With V trimmed by 4 bases and J by 8 bases, 5 bases remained unmatched. DNA for the CDR3: TGCGCCAGCAGCCCCGGGACTAGCGTCGATGAGCAGTTCTTC. Protein product: CASSPGTSVDEQFF.

In its sample, this clone was seen a few times. The chain recombines TRBV6-1 with TRBJ2-1, with 7 bases that match TRBD1. Germline trimming cut 3 bases from V and 6 bases from J; bases unmatched to any gene: 5. Germline CDR1 is MNHNS and CDR2 is SASEGT. CDR3 length: 14 residues. CDR3 sequence: CASSENRGGNEQFF. CDR3 coding DNA: TGTGCCAGCAGTGAGAACAGGGGCGGCAATGAGCAGTTCTTC.

The chain joins TRBV27 to TRBJ1-2; D gene unclear. This CDR3 region has 14 residues. The V and J ends lost 2 bases and 4 bases respectively, with 11 bases between them. The germline gives CDR1 MNHEY, CDR2 SMNVEV (reference sequence). CDR3 amino acids: CASSLKVGVYGYTF. The CDR3 region has the DNA TGTGCCAGCAGTTTAAAGGTCGGAGTCTATGGCTACACCTTC.